Included here is one TCR beta chain sequence, with context. Study processing details: Estimation of nucleated cell counts was performed using reference gene primer amplification. Generated by immunoSEQ multiplex PCR, the TCRdb table keeps only in-frame clones and is missing some. The DNA gave D and trimming, while V, J and clone size come from that table. The sample gives a few hundred thousand clones, 80% to 90% of which show up once; 3.5% to 5.5% is in the top ten. The data originate from a study of blood T cell repertoires in COVID-19. At the level of the study: Sites in the United States, Italy and Spain provided acute and convalescent COVID-19 samples.

V lost 0 bases, J lost 7 bases, and 14 bases lay in between. Germline loops: CDR1 PRHDT, CDR2 FYEKMQ (reference sequence). The CDR3 has 15 residues. Sample: PBMCs or T cells enriched from blood (not recorded which). The V and J genes are TRBV13 and TRBJ2-3; D gene uncertain. The source of this sequence is a woman in her thirties who had recovered from COVID-19. CDR3 residues: CASSLGGHPQYTQYF. The DNA of the CDR3 is TGTGCCAGCAGCTTAGGTGGTCACCCACAATATACGCAGTATTTT.